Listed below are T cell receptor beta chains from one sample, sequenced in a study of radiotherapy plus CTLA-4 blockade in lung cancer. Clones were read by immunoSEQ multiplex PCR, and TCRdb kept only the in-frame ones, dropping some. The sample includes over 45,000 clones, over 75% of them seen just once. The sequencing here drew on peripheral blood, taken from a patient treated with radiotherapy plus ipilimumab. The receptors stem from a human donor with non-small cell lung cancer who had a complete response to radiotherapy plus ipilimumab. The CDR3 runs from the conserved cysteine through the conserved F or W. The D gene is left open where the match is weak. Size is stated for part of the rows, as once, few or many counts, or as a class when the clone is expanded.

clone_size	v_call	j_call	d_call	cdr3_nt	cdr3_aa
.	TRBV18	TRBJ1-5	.	TGTGCCAGCTCACCTAGAGATCAGCCCCAGCATTTT	CASSPRDQPQHF
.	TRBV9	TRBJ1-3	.	TGTGCCAGCGGGGTGGACAGCTCTGGAAACACCATATATTTT	CASGVDSSGNTIYF
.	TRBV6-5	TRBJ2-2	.	TGTGCCAGCAGTTACCAGACAGGTGCCGGGGAGCTGTTTTTT	CASSYQTGAGELFF
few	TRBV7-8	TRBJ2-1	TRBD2	TGTGCCAGCAGCTTACTTAGCGGGAGCTCCTACAATGAGCAGTTCTTC	CASSLLSGSSYNEQFF
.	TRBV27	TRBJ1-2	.	TGTGCCAGCAGTTTCCGGGGGGCTAACTATGGCTACACCTTC	CASSFRGANYGYTF
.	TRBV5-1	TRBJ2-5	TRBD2	TGCGCCAGCAGCTTGGCCGAGGCGGGGGGGAAGACCCAGTACTTC	CASSLAEAGGKTQYF
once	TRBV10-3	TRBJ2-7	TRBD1	TGTGCCATCGGTCCCGGACAGGGGGGCTACGAGCAGTACTTC	CAIGPGQGGYEQYF
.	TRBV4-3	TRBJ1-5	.	TGCGCCAGCAGCCAAGATAGGAGTTATAGCAATCAGCCCCAGCATTTT	CASSQDRSYSNQPQHF
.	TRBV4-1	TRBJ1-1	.	TGCGCCAGCAGCCAAGAAGGACAGAACACTGAAGCTTTCTTT	CASSQEGQNTEAFF
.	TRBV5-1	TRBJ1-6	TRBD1	TGCGCCAGCAGGTGGGCAGGGGGTGATTCACCCCTCCACTTT	CASRWAGGDSPLHF
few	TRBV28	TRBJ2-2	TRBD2	TGTGCCAGCACGATACTAGCGGGACTCAACACCGGGGAGCTGTTTTTT	CASTILAGLNTGELFF
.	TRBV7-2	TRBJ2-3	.	TGTGCCAGCAGCCTAAGGATCGGGGATACGCAGTATTTT	CASSLRIGDTQYF
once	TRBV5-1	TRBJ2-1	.	TGCGCCAGCAGACCCCCGAGCTCCTACAATGAGCAGTTCTTC	CASRPPSSYNEQFF
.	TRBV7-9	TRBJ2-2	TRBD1	TGTGCCAGCAGCTTCCGACAGGGGTTAAACACCGGGGAGCTGTTTTTT	CASSFRQGLNTGELFF
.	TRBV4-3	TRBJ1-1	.	TGCGCCAGCAGCCAAGATTTTTACAGGACAAACACTGAAGCTTTCTTT	CASSQDFYRTNTEAFF
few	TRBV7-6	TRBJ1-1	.	TGTGCCAGCAGCTTGGGGGCCGAGGGAGGGAGGACTGAAGCTTTCTTT	CASSLGAEGGRTEAFF
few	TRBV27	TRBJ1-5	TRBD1	TGTGCCAGCAGTTTAGAGGGGGCAGGCCCCCAGCATTTT	CASSLEGAGPQHF
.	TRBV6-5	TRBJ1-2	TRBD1	TGTGCCAGCAGTTCGGACAGGGGTACCTATGGCTACACCTTC	CASSSDRGTYGYTF
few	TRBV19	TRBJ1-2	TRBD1	TGTGCCAGTATAGGGGACAGGGTGTATGGCTACACCTTC	CASIGDRVYGYTF
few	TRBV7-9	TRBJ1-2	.	TGTGCCAGCAGCTTTGCGATGTTGTATGGCTACACCTTC	CASSFAMLYGYTF
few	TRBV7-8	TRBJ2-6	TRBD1	TGTGCCAGCAGCTTAAGGACAAGGGGGCGCGGGGCCAACGTCCTGACTTTC	CASSLRTRGRGANVLTF
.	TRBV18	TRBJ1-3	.	TGTGCCAGCTCACCATCGGGGACACGTGGAAACACCATATATTTT	CASSPSGTRGNTIYF
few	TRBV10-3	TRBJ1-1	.	TGTGCCATCAGTGAGTCTATGGGACTTCGTTCGGCTTTCTTT	CAISESMGLRSAFF
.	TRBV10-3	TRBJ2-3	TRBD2	TGTGCCATCAGGGGAGCGGGGGGGACAGATACGCAGTATTTT	CAIRGAGGTDTQYF
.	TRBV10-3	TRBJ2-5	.	TGTGCCATCAGTGTACAGACCCAAGAGACCCAGTACTTC	CAISVQTQETQYF
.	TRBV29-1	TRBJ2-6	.	TGCAGCGTGTTCGTCCCCAACGTCCTGACTTTC	CSVFVPNVLTF
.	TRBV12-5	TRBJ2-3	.	TGTGCTAGTGGTCTGAACGGAGGTACGCAGTATTTT	CASGLNGGTQYF
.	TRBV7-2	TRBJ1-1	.	TGTGCCAGCAGCTTATCGGGACGGCGGGGCACTGAAGCTTTCTTT	CASSLSGRRGTEAFF
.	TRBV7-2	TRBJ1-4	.	TGTGCCAGCAGCTTAAGGAGCGCTACAACTAATGAAAAACTGTTTTTT	CASSLRSATTNEKLFF
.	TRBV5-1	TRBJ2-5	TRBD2	TGCGCCAGCAGCTTGCAGACTAGCGGGAGTACCTCAGGGGAGACCCAGTACTTC	CASSLQTSGSTSGETQYF
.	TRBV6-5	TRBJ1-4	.	TGTGCCAGCAGTTACCTATACGAAGGGAGTGAAAAACTGTTTTTT	CASSYLYEGSEKLFF
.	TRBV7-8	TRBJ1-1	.	TGTGCCAGCAGCTTGGGGCTCAGGGTTGAAGCTTTCTTT	CASSLGLRVEAFF
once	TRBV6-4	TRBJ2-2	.	TGTGCCAGCAGCGGAGCGGGTTCAAACACCGGGGAGCTGTTTTTT	CASSGAGSNTGELFF
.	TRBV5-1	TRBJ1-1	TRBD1	TGCGCCAGCAGCTTGGGGCAGGGGGCTGAGGACACTGAAGCTTTCTTT	CASSLGQGAEDTEAFF
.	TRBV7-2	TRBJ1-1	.	TGTGCCAGCAGCTTAGTGTCTTCGGGATTCTCAGAAGCTTTCTTT	CASSLVSSGFSEAFF
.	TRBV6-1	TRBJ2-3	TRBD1	TGTGCCAGCAGTGACAGACAGGGTAAAGATACGCAGTATTTT	CASSDRQGKDTQYF
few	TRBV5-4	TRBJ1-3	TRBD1	TGTGCCAGCAGCTTGAAGATCGACAGGGAAGGAAACACCATATATTTT	CASSLKIDREGNTIYF
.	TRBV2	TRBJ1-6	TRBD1	TGTGCCAGCGTCAGAGACAGGGCGAACTCACCCCTCCACTTT	CASVRDRANSPLHF
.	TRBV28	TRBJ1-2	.	TGTGCCAGCAGTTCACCGGGACACGTTAACTATGGCTACACCTTC	CASSSPGHVNYGYTF
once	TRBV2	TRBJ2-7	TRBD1	TGTGCCAGCAGTGGGGACAGCTACGAGCAGTACTTC	CASSGDSYEQYF
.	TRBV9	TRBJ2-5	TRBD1	TGTGCCAGCAGCTCCGGGACAGGGGAGAGGTACTTC	CASSSGTGERYF
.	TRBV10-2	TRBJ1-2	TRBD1	TGCGCCAGCAGTGAAGGGGGCCATGGCTACACCTTC	CASSEGGHGYTF
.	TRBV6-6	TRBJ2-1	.	TGTGCCAGCACCCACCCGTCGGGAGCCACCAATGAGCAGTTCTTC	CASTHPSGATNEQFF